One T cell receptor (beta chain) is described in this entry. Which antigen it targets is not known. No qualities accompany the bases; no much larger clone lies one base away. To prepare the library, PCR was applied. TCR sequencing of DNA from cultured CD4+ T cells used the Oncomine TCR Beta short-read assay at the Johns Hopkins FTIC core. The QIAamp micro DNA kit was used to extract genomic DNA from the cultured CD4+ T cells. Oncomine TCR Beta libraries made from cultured CD4+ T cells were pooled using unique dual indexes and sequenced on an Illumina iSeq 100. For the original study's pipeline: Non-productive sequences were removed, and CDR3s that did not start with C, did not end with F or W, or were shorter than 7 amino acids were discarded. Antigen-specific clonotypes were identified with the MANAFEST web application by comparing peptide-stimulated wells with reference and other culture wells. Positive clones required FDR below 0.05, an odds ratio above 5, and productive frequency above 0.1% in at least two of three replicate wells. A clonotype was classed as cross-reactive if the clonotype showed significant expansion both in SARS-CoV-2 spike wells and in at least one common cold coronavirus spike condition. Similarity between CDR3 sequences was evaluated in R version 3.6.1 using Levenshtein distances (stringdist) and unrooted phylogenetic trees (ape). The public reads were reanalyzed by TCRdb: fastp trimming at Q25, MiXCR alignment, in-frame beta chains only. For every CDR3 protein sequence, its rows merge into one entry that carries the most common genes and DNA. TCRdb's processing, not the authors' own work, is the source of the V and J calls. The sample data list tens of thousands of distinct CDR3 sequences, and under 80% of these were observed just once. The top ten hold around 8.1% of the sample.

This entry is derived from a study of vaccination and CD4 T cells after COVID-19 (dated by TCRdb to the early 2020s). Notes on the research overall: Every convalescent patient had a positive nasal swab PCR test for SARS-CoV-2, with mild disease in several patients and severe disease in one. The spike-specific CD4+ TCR repertoire was compared before and after mRNA vaccination in over nine COVID-19 convalescent patients and several infection-naive healthy vaccine recipients. Post-vaccine blood samples were taken a median of about 70 days after the second vaccine dose, with a range of about 14 to 241 days. In control cultures, a CEFX viral epitope pool was used as positive control, an HIV-1 Nef peptide pool was used as negative control, or no peptide was added. Post-COVID blood samples were collected from convalescent patients a median of approximately 100 days after diagnosis, with a range of roughly 30 to 161 days. Overlapping spike peptide pools from SARS-CoV-2 and from the common cold coronaviruses HCoV-NL63, HCoV-OC43 and HCoV-229E were used as culture stimuli. Participants got two doses of the Pfizer-BioNTech BNT162b2 vaccine (n=8) or two doses of the Moderna mRNA-1273 vaccine (n=2). The convalescent cohort included six males and four females, with two Hispanic individuals, seven Caucasians, two Asians and one multiracial person.

The treatment or condition label here, explained by the study, means: roughly 10-day PBMC culture with coronavirus spike peptide pools or control peptides (ViraFEST assay). The ViraFEST assay was used in the study, in which antigen-specific T cells were expanded with peptide pools and expanded clonotypes were subsequently identified by TCR sequencing. The convalescent patients' positive SARS-CoV-2 PCR tests were from March to December 2020, which was before the Alpha, Beta and Delta variants emerged in the United States. PBMCs were cultured at around 2 million per well in IMDM supplemented with approximately 5.3% human AB serum and 9 to 10 IU/ml IL-2, with roughly 10 ug/ml peptide pools added. On days 3 and 7, half of the culture medium was replaced with fresh IL-2-containing medium. CD4+ T cells were isolated after around 9 days of culture through negative selection using the EasySep CD4+ T cell isolation kit. Ficoll-Paque Plus gradient centrifugation was used to isolate PBMCs from whole blood, and the isolated PBMCs were then either used fresh or cryopreserved at -140C. In general, triplicate wells were set up for every culture condition.

Study-wide conclusions, independent of this receptor: Relatively few convalescent patients were included in the study, and early timepoints after natural infection were not analyzed. In convalescent patients, a median approximately 83% of post-vaccine SARS-CoV-2-reactive clones were detected only after vaccination, suggesting vaccine-specific priming. Of the vaccine-specific clones in convalescent patients, 304 of 307, or nearly all, reacted only to SARS-CoV-2 spike and did not cross-react with common cold coronaviruses. An increase in the median number of SARS-CoV-2-reactive clonotypes from approximately 20 after infection to 35 to 40 after vaccination was observed, but the change was not found to be significant.

Sequenced sample: CD4+ T cells from blood, cultured in vitro. This clonotype was obtained from a human donor who had recovered from COVID-19.

The sequence in DNA is TGTGCCAGCAGTGAGCGCGGGACAGGGGATCAAGAGACCCAGTACTTC. This sequence encodes CASSERGTGDQETQYF. This chain is built from TRBV2 and TRBJ2-5; 10 central bases correspond to TRBD1. The germline V gene supplies CDR1 SNHLY and CDR2 FYNNEI. V lost 3 bases and J lost 2 bases, and the count of bases not matched to a germline gene is 6. From cysteine to phenylalanine, the CDR3 is 16 amino acids long. Solely the CDR3 DNA is kept, with 48 bases framed from the first base.